This paragraph covers one T cell receptor (beta chain) sequence. Its antigen is still unknown. This CDR3 spans 20 amino acids. There were at least 6 micrograms of total RNA extracted from every sample. Together with a sample-barcoded 5' primer, a J-beta primer mix was included in a second PCR lasting roughly 6 to 12 cycles. One entry per CDR3 protein results from TCRdb running MiXCR on the 5' RACE reads. The sample has hundreds of thousands of distinct CDR3 sequences, 60% to 80% seen once. The record originates from a study of blood T cells in healthy people across ages. Study at large: Template switching picked up about one barcoded beta molecule for each two T cells.

Study-wide results and limits: The study found TCR beta diversity correlated strongly with naive T cell percentage.

The TCR comes from a man younger than 40 in good health. V is TRBV21-1 and J is TRBJ1-5; TRBD1 reflects the table's D call only, with no check against the DNA. TRBV21-1 is classified as a pseudogene. Sample: blood. The CDR3 DNA reads as TGTGCCAGCAGCAAAGGAGTACGAGACAGAGGCTTCTATAGCAATCAGCCCCAGCATTTT. Protein: CASSKGVRDRGFYSNQPQHF.